The clone carrying this TCR beta chain ranks as medium-sized. Its antigen is not known. The source of the sample is a study of CD4+ T cells in melanoma. General study results and limits: In melanoma, neoantigen-specific CD4+ T cells reportedly differed in differentiation state. A reported correlation linked neoantigen-specific CD4+ T cells to CD8+, macrophage and B cell function.

Produced via immunoSEQ multiplex PCR; TCRdb's table is partial and in-frame only. The sample carries more than 20,000 clones, more than 70% recorded once. The CDR3 loop spans 13 amino acids. The ends were cut back, 0 bases at V and 1 base at J, with 6 bases in the middle. Germline-derived CDR1 and CDR2 are GTSNPN and SVGIG (reference sequence). This chain uses TRBV30 with TRBJ1-1; a weak D match, TRBD1 (5 bases). This receptor was taken from a human donor with melanoma. This chain's CDR3 is CAWSVGGNTEAFF. In nucleotides, the CDR3 is TGTGCCTGGAGTGTTGGGGGGAACACTGAAGCTTTCTTT.